This T cell receptor beta chain was captured in a study of blood T cell repertoires in COVID-19. Study-wide background: Spain, Italy and the United States supplied samples that represented acute and convalescent COVID-19.

TCRdb keeps only in-frame clones here, not all; method: immunoSEQ multiplex PCR. Seen here are a few hundred thousand clones, roughly 87% observed once, and the top ten hold just under 9.5%. The CDR3 is made up of 14 amino acids. V lost 0 bases and J 2 bases, leaving 8 bases between the germline ends. Germline V lookup: CDR1 SGHRS, CDR2 YFSETQ. V gene TRBV5-1 combines with J gene TRBJ1-1; tentatively, D is TRBD1 (6 bases). This clonotype was sampled from a man younger than 30 with active or convalescent COVID-19. Sequences were obtained from peripheral blood. DNA of the CDR3: TGCGCCAGCAGCTTGGTGGACAGTAACACTGAAGCTTTCTTT. Translating gives CASSLVDSNTEAFF.